The T cell receptor (beta chain) under discussion was sequenced for a study of glioma-infiltrating T cells. Study results and caveats: CDR3 overlap between tissue and blood was very small. Gliomas, especially low-grade, showed above-expected tissue-blood divergence; non-neoplastic patients showed below.

Details on this clonotype: Its antigen remains unidentified.

The CDR3 spans 15 residues. The germline V gene encodes CDR1 SGHRS and CDR2 YFSETQ. V was cut by 4 bases and J by 9 bases, with 22 bases left in between. TCR alpha and beta CDR3 regions were amplified from RNA using iRepertoire nested multiplex PCR. TCRdb ran MiXCR on the multiplex PCR reads and lists one entry per CDR3 protein. The sample gives 90,000 to 110,000 distinct CDR3 sequences, 25% to 30% of which show up once; 35% is in the top ten. This TCR was sampled from a human donor with low-grade glioma or glioblastoma, undergoing nonglioma brain surgery, or in good health (not recorded which). The sample was glioma tissue, nonneoplastic brain tissue, or PBMCs (not recorded which). This chain joins TRBV5-1 and TRBJ2-5; maybe TRBD2 (6 bases). CDR3 residues: CASSPGTSRIGAQYF. The CDR3 DNA reads as TGCGCCAGCAGCCCAGGCACTAGCAGGATCGGGGCCCAGTACTTC. Using reference TRBV5-1 and TRBJ2-5 for the parts outside the CDR3, the full variable domain is KAGVTQTPRYLIKTRGQQVTLSCSPISGHRSVSWYQQTPGQGLQFLFEYFSETQRNKGNFPGRFSGRQFSNSRSEMNVSTLELGDSALYLCASSPGTSRIGAQYFGPGTRLLVL.